Sequencing of this TCR beta chain was carried out in a study of shared T cell receptors in the human thymus. This CDR3 region has 16 residues. Germline-derived CDR1 and CDR2 are WNHNN and SYGVQD (reference sequence). V was shortened by 6 bases and J by 0 bases, with 15 bases between the two germline ends. Only in-frame clones appear in the TCRdb table, and some are missing; sequencing was by immunoSEQ multiplex PCR. The data contain about 660,000 clones, more than 75% of them singletons. These same data were also listed under a study on human thymus T cells. That source reports: The sample donors, healthy Finnish infants, were having corrective surgery for congenital heart defects. Resections from corrective heart surgery supplied the thymus tissue. Repertoires sampled from thymus and blood appeared biased in V and J gene usage.

Sequencing was done on a sample of thymocytes. The receptor's source is a boy under two years old with a congenital heart defect. V and J are TRBV10-1 and TRBJ2-1; the D gene is possibly TRBD2 (6 bases). The chain's CDR3 is CASSQTRRNSYNEQFF. The CDR3 nucleotides are TGCGCCAGCAGCCAGACTAGAAGGAACTCCTACAATGAGCAGTTCTTC.